Included here is one TCR beta chain sequence, with context. This sample stems from a study of blood T cell repertoires in COVID-19. V was pared by 9 bases and J by 2 bases, with 19 bases between. The germline V gene encodes CDR1 MNHEY and CDR2 SVGAGI. The CDR3 has 15 residues. Assay: immunoSEQ multiplex PCR; the TCRdb copy retains only in-frame clones and omits some. The sample contains 60,000 to 90,000 clones, around 84% of which appear only once. This receptor was taken from a man aged 55 to 70 with COVID-19, enrolled during active disease. Sequencing was performed on peripheral blood. The chain carries TRBV6-5 and TRBJ1-1; D perhaps matches TRBD1 (6 bases). In nucleotides, the CDR3 is TGTGCCAGTTGCGTCCCTGGACAGACTAACACTGAAGCTTTCTTT. Translation: CASCVPGQTNTEAFF.